The 18 T cell receptor beta chains given below trace back to one sample, sequenced in a study of Ad26.COV2.S vaccination and SARS-CoV-2 variants. Profiled with immunoSEQ multiplex PCR; TCRdb holds only in-frame clones, not every one. The sample yields 350,000 to 600,000 clones, 80% to 90% seen once. Described treatment: roughly 18 received Ad26.COV2.S at low or high dose, single or two shots; 5 received placebo; per-sample allocation not given. Day 63 after the first injection of vaccine or placebo was the sampling time. Sequenced material: peripheral blood, taken in a trial of Ad26.COV2.S vaccine versus placebo. Every receptor here comes from a person aged 18-60 years who received the Ad26.COV2.S COVID-19 vaccine or a placebo.

This clone was counted a single time. The V call is TRBV18, the J call TRBJ2-3, with D possibly matching TRBD1 (5 bases). Germline-derived CDR1 and CDR2 are KGHSH and LQKENI. The CDR3 consists of 16 residues. With 3 bases removed from V and 1 base from J, the gap between germline ends came to 14 bases. CDR3 amino acids: CASSPRGQLGTDTQYF. In DNA form, the CDR3 reads TGTGCCAGCTCACCTCGAGGACAATTGGGCACAGATACGCAGTATTTT. Complete variable domain (other parts from reference TRBV18 and TRBJ2-3): NAGVMQNPRHLVRRRGQEARLRCSPMKGHSHVYWYRQLPEEGLKFMVYLQKENIIDESGMPKERFSAEFPKEGPSILRIQQVVRGDSAAYFCASSPRGQLGTDTQYFGPGTRLTVL.

The chain is built from TRBV4-1 and TRBJ2-1; D not resolved. The germline V gene encodes CDR1 MGHRA and CDR2 YSYEKL. V gave up 4 bases and J gave up 6 bases, with 7 bases separating them. This CDR3 has 12 amino acids. This CDR3 is CASSLSSNEQFF. The CDR3 coding sequence is TGCGCCAGCAGCCTAAGCAGCAATGAGCAGTTCTTC.

This clone appeared a few times. The chain is built from TRBV5-1 and TRBJ2-3; D is uncertain. The ends were cut back, 4 bases at V and 1 base at J, with 10 bases in the middle. The germline gives CDR1 SGHRS, CDR2 YFSETQ. There are 14 residues in the CDR3. The CDR3 here is CASSAAGGTDTQYF. The CDR3 coding sequence is TGCGCCAGCAGCGCGGCAGGTGGCACAGATACGCAGTATTTT.

This chain links TRBV27 with TRBJ1-2; D gene ambiguous. V was trimmed by 5 bases and J by 0 bases, leaving 13 bases between them. This CDR3 region has 15 residues. CDR1 is MNHEY, CDR2 SMNVEV, per germline (reference sequence). The CDR3 DNA sequence: TGTGCCAGCAGTGGTCGGCAGAGCTCTAACTATGGCTACACCTTC. The encoded protein is CASSGRQSSNYGYTF.

The chain is built from TRBV10-3 and TRBJ2-7; 7 nucleotides line up with TRBD1. Per germline, CDR1 ENHRY and CDR2 SYGVKD. V shed 7 bases, J shed 3 bases, and the junction held 6 bases outside the gene matches. The CDR3 spans 13 residues. The CDR3 reads CAINGQESYEQYF. The CDR3 coding sequence is TGTGCCATCAACGGACAGGAGAGCTACGAGCAGTACTTC.

The rearrangement uses TRBV24-1 and TRBJ1-2; no firm D call. The V gene lost 5 bases and the J gene lost 0 bases, with 9 bases spanning the gap. The CDR3 contains 14 residues. Germline assignment: CDR1 KGHDR and CDR2 SFDVKD. The CDR3 sequence is CATSAKGPNYGYTF. The DNA of the CDR3 is TGTGCCACCAGTGCTAAGGGCCCTAACTATGGCTACACCTTC.

CDR3 nucleotides: TGTGCCACCGGGGACAGGGGAGAGACCCAGTACTTC. Protein product: CATGDRGETQYF. The chain recombines TRBV24-1 with TRBJ2-5; 10 bases agree with TRBD1. The CDR3 is made up of 12 amino acids. Germline trimming cut 9 bases from V and 4 bases from J; bases unmatched to any gene: 1. Germline-derived CDR1 and CDR2 are KGHDR and SFDVKD.

The chain recombines TRBV6-6 with TRBJ2-7; 13 bases line up with TRBD2. V trimming: 8 bases; J trimming: 7 bases; junction bases outside the gene matches: 11. The CDR3 length is 15 residues. Germline V lookup: CDR1 MNHNY, CDR2 SVGAGI (reference sequence). As DNA, the CDR3 is TGTGCCAGCTCCCACTCGGGACTAGCGGGATTAGAGCAGTACTTC. Amino acid sequence: CASSHSGLAGLEQYF.

CDR3 DNA sequence: TGTGCCAGCAGTTTAAGGTCGTACGAGCAGTACTTC. Amino acids: CASSLRSYEQYF. The chain links TRBV28 to TRBJ2-7; D is uncertain. V lost 2 bases and J 4 bases, leaving 6 bases between the germline ends. This CDR3 spans 12 amino acids. CDR1 MDHEN and CDR2 SYDVKM come from the germline V gene.

Only a few counts were recorded for this clone. V and J are TRBV28 and TRBJ1-2; D is unclear. Germline-derived CDR1 and CDR2 are MDHEN and SYDVKM. The V end lost 6 bases, the J end lost 4 bases, and 6 bases lay between the germline ends. The CDR3 loop spans 11 amino acids. This chain's CDR3 is CASRQFYGYTF. The CDR3 coding sequence is TGTGCCAGCAGGCAATTCTATGGCTACACCTTC.

For this clone: The identical CDR3 is also encoded by other nucleotide sequences in the sample. The J gene is TRBJ1-5, the V gene TRBV19; weak D call: TRBD1 (6 bases). Germline V gene sequence: CDR1 LNHDA, CDR2 SQIVND (reference sequence). Trimming took 5 bases from V and 0 from J, leaving 8 bases between them. The CDR3 covers 14 residues. The CDR3 is CASSLTGSNQPQHF. The DNA of the CDR3 is TGTGCCAGTAGTTTGACAGGTAGCAATCAGCCCCAGCATTTT.

The V gene is TRBV6-5, the J gene TRBJ1-6; D is perhaps TRBD1 (5 bases). The CDR3 runs to 14 residues. From germline, CDR1 is MNHEY and CDR2 SVGAGI. Trimming shortened V by 2 bases and J by 6 bases, and 8 bases separated the two germline ends. Written as DNA, the CDR3 is TGTGCCAGCAGTTACGGGAGGGGTAATTCACCCCTCCACTTT. Residues: CASSYGRGNSPLHF.

This chain joins TRBV10-3 and TRBJ2-1, with TRBD2 matching over 15 bases. V lost 1 base and J lost 14; bases outside the gene matches: 3. CDR1 is ENHRY and CDR2 is SYGVKD in the germline V gene. CDR3 length: 14 residues. CDR3 loop: CAISELGLAGGEFF. DNA for the CDR3: TGTGCCATCAGTGAGTTGGGACTAGCGGGAGGTGAGTTCTTC.

CDR3 DNA sequence: TGTGCCAGCAGCCAAGAATTAGCGGGAGGCTCCTGGACCGGGGAGCTGTTTTTT. It codes for CASSQELAGGSWTGELFF. V gene TRBV14 combines with J gene TRBJ2-2; TRBD2 aligns across 10 bases. The V gene's germline CDR1 is SGHDN and CDR2 FVKESK. V shed 0 bases, J shed 5 bases, and the junction held 9 bases outside the gene matches. This CDR3 region has 18 residues. The variable domain in full, completed from reference TRBV14 and TRBJ2-2, reads EAGVTQFPSHSVIEKGQTVTLRCDPISGHDNLYWYRRVMGKEIKFLLHFVKESKQDESGMPNNRFLAERTGGTYSTLKVQPAELEDSGVYFCASSQELAGGSWTGELFFGEGSRLTVL.

This clone was seen more than once but under ten times. The chain links TRBV11-2 to TRBJ2-7, with unresolved D. In germline, CDR1 is SGHAT, CDR2 FQNNGV. The CDR3 spans 12 residues. V was shortened by 5 bases and J by 9 bases, with 14 bases between the two germline ends. In DNA, the CDR3 is TGTGCCAGCAGCCTATCTGGGGTCGCGCAGTACTTC. It codes for CASSLSGVAQYF.

The CDR3 region has the DNA TGTGCCAGCAGCTTGTCTAGCGGGACGGAGACCCAGTACTTC. Translation gives CASSLSSGTETQYF. V and J are TRBV7-3 and TRBJ2-5; the match to TRBD2 covers 9 bases. Germline V gene data show CDR1 as SGHTA and CDR2 as FQGTGA. The V and J ends lost 3 bases and 5 bases, in that order; junction bases with no gene match: 4. The CDR3 loop spans 14 amino acids.

V and J are TRBV27 and TRBJ2-7; weak D call: TRBD1 (5 bases). This CDR3 is 17 amino acids long. The V end lost 0 bases, the J end lost 3 bases, and 18 bases lay between the germline ends. Germline V CDR1 and CDR2: MNHEY, SMNVEV (reference sequence). CDR3 sequence (DNA): TGTGCCAGCAGTTTATCTTTTCAAGGGGTGGGTCACTACGAGCAGTACTTC. This sequence encodes CASSLSFQGVGHYEQYF.

The chain employs TRBV3-1 (or the pseudogene TRBV3-2) and TRBJ2-7; 16 nucleotides agree with TRBD2. The germline V gene encodes CDR1 LGHDT and CDR2 YNNKEL (reference sequence). The CDR3 length is 18 residues. The V segment lost 4 bases and the J segment 5 bases; nucleotides outside the gene matches: 11. The DNA of the CDR3 is TGTGCCAGCAGCCCAATAGTAGGGACTAGCGGGGGGGCCAACGAGCAGTACTTC. Protein sequence: CASSPIVGTSGGANEQYF.